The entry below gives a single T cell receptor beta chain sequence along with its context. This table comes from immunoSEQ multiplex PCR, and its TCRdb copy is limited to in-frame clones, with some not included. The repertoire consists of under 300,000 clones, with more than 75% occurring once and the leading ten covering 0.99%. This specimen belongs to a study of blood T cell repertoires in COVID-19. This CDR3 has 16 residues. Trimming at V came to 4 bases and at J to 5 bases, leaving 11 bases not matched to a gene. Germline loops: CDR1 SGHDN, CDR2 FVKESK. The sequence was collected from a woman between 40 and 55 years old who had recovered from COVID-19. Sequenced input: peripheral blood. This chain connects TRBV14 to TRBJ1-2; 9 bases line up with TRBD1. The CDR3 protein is CASSPGQGLLRYGYTF. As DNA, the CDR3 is TGTGCCAGCAGCCCCGGACAGGGGTTGTTGCGGTATGGCTACACCTTC.